A single T cell receptor (beta chain) is shown here with its context. This table comes from immunoSEQ multiplex PCR, and its TCRdb copy is limited to in-frame clones, with some not included. Of 45,000 to 50,000 clones listed, roughly 82% are singletons. The source of the sample is a study of blood T cell repertoires in COVID-19. Overall study: The United States, Italy and Spain were the sources of the acute and convalescent COVID-19 samples. Sample material is recorded as cDNA or gDNA derived from T cells, B-cell-depleted T cells, or PBMCs.

V was trimmed by 10 bases and J by 2 bases, leaving 15 bases between them. CDR3 size: 14 residues. Germline CDR1 reads MNHEY; CDR2 reads SVGAGI. The genes are TRBV6-5 and TRBJ1-3, with D tentatively TRBD1 (6 bases). This clonotype was obtained from a man aged 40-49 years with acute or convalescent COVID-19. Material: peripheral blood. CDR3 nucleotides: TGTGCCACCAAGGGGCAGGGGACTGGAAACACCATATATTTT. Amino acid sequence: CATKGQGTGNTIYF.